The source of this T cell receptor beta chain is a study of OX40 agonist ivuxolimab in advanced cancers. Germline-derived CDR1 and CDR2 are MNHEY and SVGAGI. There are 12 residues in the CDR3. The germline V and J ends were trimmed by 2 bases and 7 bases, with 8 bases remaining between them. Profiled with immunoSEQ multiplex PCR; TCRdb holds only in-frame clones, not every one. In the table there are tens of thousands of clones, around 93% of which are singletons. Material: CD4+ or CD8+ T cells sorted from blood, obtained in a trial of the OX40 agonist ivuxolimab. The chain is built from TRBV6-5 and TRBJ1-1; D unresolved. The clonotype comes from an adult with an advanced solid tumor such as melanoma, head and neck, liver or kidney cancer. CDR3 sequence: CASSYEQLEAFF. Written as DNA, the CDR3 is TGTGCCAGCAGTTACGAACAACTTGAAGCTTTCTTT.